This T cell receptor (beta chain) was profiled in a study of CD4 T cells in relation to SARS-CoV-2 and coronaviruses. Findings of the study overall: In around 63% of donors, memory CD4+ clonotypes crossrecognized SARS-CoV-2 and at least one common cold coronavirus spike.

Details on this clone: Its antigen is still unknown.

V was shortened by 0 bases and J by 10 bases, with 12 bases between the two germline ends. CDR3 length: 14 residues. Germline CDR1 is KGHDR and CDR2 is SFDVKD. Assay used: immunoSEQ multiplex PCR; TCRdb lists only in-frame clones, some missing. The top ten hold over 1.1% of the sample, which has some 45,000 clones, around 80% seen once. This TCR was sampled from an adult with COVID-19. V is TRBV24-1 and J is TRBJ2-1; perhaps D is TRBD1 or TRBD2 (5 bases each). The sequenced sample was naive CD4+ T cells from PBMCs, cultured in vitro. As for subset: naive CD4+ T cells isolated by negative enrichment. CDR3 nucleotide sequence: TGTGCCACCAGTGATTTGCGGGACCCTAGGGAGCAGTTCTTC. This codes for CATSDLRDPREQFF.